This T cell receptor (beta chain) comes out of a study of vaccination effects on CD4 cells after COVID-19. Using viral peptide pools, the ViraFEST assay grew out antigen-specific CD4+ T cells prior to sequencing. Investigators separated out CD4+ T cells once 9 to 11 days of culture had passed. This CDR3 spans 13 amino acids. Trimming cost V 6 bases and J 6 bases; bases outside gene matches: 3. Germline-derived CDR1 and CDR2 are SNHLY and FYNNEI. This clone was detected a few times. What it binds is unknown. Assay used: immunoSEQ multiplex PCR; TCRdb lists only in-frame clones, some missing. The data contain 45,000 to 65,000 clones, over 75% of them singletons.

The sequence derives from a human donor who received a COVID-19 vaccine. The V call is TRBV2, the J call TRBJ2-1, with TRBD1 matching over 9 bases. The material sequenced was CD4+ T cells from PBMCs cultured with HCoV-229E spike peptides, taken before COVID-19 vaccination. CDR3 sequence: CASRGTGTNEQFF. The CDR3 nucleotides read TGTGCCAGCAGAGGGACAGGGACCAATGAGCAGTTCTTC.